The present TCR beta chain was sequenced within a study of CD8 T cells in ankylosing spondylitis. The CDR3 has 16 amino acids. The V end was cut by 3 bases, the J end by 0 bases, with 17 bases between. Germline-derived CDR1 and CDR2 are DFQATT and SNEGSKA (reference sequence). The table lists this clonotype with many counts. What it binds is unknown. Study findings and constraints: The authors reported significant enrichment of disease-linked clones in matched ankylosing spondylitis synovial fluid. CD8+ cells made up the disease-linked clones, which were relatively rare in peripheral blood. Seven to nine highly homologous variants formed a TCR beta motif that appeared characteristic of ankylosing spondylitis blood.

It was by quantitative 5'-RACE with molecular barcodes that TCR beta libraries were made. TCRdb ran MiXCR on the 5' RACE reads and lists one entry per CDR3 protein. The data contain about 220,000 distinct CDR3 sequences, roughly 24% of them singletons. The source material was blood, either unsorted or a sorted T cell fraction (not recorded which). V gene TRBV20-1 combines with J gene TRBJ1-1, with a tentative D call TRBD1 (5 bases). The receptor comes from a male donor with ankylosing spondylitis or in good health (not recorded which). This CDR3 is CSARERSTAMNTEAFF. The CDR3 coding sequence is TGCAGTGCTAGGGAGAGATCGACAGCTATGAACACTGAAGCTTTCTTT.